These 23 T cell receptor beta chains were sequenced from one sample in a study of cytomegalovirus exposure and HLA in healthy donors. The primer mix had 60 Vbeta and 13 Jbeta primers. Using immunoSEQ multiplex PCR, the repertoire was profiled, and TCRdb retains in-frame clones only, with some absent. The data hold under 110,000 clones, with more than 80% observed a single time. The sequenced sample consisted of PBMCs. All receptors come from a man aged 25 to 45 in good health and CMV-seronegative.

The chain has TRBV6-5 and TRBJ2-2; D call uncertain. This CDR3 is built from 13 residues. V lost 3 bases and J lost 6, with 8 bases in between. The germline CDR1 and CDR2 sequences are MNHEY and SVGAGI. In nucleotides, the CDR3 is TGTGCCAGCAGTTATAATTCGGCCGGGGAGCTGTTTTTT. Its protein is CASSYNSAGELFF.

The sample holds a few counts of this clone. The CDR3 spells CASSEARLFGKNYGYTF. The CDR3 DNA reads TGTGCCAGCAGTGAAGCGCGTCTTTTCGGGAAGAACTATGGCTACACCTTC. V is TRBV6-1 and J is TRBJ1-2, with unresolved D. The germline CDR1 and CDR2 sequences are MNHNS and SASEGT. The CDR3 is made up of 17 amino acids. With 0 bases removed from V and 2 bases from J, the gap between germline ends came to 16 bases.

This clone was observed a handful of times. The CDR3 sequence is CASRRTAYGYTF. The CDR3 DNA reads as TGTGCCAGCCGGCGGACAGCCTATGGCTACACCTTC. V is TRBV28 and J is TRBJ1-2, with a tentative D call TRBD1 (6 bases). The CDR3 length is 12 residues. V lost 8 bases and J lost 4, with 11 bases in between. The germline V gene has CDR1 MDHEN and CDR2 SYDVKM.

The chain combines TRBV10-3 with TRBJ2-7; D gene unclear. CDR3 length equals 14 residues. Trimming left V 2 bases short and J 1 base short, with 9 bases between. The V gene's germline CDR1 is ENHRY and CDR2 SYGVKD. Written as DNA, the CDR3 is TGTGCCATCAGTGAGCGATCAGGATCCTACGAGCAGTACTTC. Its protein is CAISERSGSYEQYF.

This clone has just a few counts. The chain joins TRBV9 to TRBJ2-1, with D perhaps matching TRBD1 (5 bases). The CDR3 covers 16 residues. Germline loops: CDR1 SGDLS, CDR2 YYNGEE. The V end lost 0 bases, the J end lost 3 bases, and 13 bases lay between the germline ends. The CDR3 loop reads CASSVDLGAYYNEQFF. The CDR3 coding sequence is TGTGCCAGCAGCGTAGACCTAGGGGCCTACTACAATGAGCAGTTCTTC. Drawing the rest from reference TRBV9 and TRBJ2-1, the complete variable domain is DSGVTQTPKHLITATGQRVTLRCSPRSGDLSVYWYQQSLDQGLQFLIQYYNGEERAKGNILERFSAQQFPDLHSELNLSSLELGDSALYFCASSVDLGAYYNEQFFGPGTRLTVL.

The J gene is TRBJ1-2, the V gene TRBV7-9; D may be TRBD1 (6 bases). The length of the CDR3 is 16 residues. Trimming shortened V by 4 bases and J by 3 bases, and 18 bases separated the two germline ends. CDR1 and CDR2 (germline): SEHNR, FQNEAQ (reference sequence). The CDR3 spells CASSSNFLQGHYGYTF. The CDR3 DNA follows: TGTGCCAGCAGCTCGAATTTTCTACAGGGTCACTATGGCTACACCTTC.

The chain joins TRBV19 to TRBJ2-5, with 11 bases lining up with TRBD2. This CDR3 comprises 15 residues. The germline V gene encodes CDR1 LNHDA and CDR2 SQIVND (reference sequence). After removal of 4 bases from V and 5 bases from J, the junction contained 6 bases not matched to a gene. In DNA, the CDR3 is TGTGCCAGTAGTAGGATAGCGGGGGGGCTTGAGACCCAGTACTTC. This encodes CASSRIAGGLETQYF.

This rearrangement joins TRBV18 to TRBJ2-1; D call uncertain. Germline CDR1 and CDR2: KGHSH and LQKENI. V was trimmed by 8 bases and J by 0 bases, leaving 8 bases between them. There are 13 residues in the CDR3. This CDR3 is CASLQNSYNEQFF. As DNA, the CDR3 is TGTGCCAGCCTTCAGAACTCCTACAATGAGCAGTTCTTC.

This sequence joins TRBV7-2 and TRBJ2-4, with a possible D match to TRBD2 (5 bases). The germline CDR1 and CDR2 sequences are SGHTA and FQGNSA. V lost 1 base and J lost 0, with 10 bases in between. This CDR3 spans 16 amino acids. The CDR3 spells CASSLVVRGAKNIQYF. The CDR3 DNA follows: TGTGCCAGCAGCTTAGTGGTACGGGGAGCCAAAAACATTCAGTACTTC. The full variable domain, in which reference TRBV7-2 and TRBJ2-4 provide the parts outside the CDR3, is GAGVSQSPSNKVTEKGKDVELRCDPISGHTALYWYRQSLGQGLEFLIYFQGNSAPDKSGLPSDRFSAERTGGSVSTLTIQRTQQEDSAVYLCASSLVVRGAKNIQYFGAGTRLSVL.

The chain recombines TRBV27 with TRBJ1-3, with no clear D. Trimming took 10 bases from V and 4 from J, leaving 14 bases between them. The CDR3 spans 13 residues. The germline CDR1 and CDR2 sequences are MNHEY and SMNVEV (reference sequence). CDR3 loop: CATMAPGGNTIYF. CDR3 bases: TGTGCCACTATGGCGCCGGGAGGAAACACCATATATTTT.

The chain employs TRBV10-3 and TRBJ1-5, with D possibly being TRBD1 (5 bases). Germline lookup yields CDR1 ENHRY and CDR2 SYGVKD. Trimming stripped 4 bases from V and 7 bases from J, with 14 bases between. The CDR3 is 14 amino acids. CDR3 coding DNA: TGTGCCATCAGTGCAGGGCCGGAGGGGCAGCCCCAGCATTTT. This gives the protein CAISAGPEGQPQHF.

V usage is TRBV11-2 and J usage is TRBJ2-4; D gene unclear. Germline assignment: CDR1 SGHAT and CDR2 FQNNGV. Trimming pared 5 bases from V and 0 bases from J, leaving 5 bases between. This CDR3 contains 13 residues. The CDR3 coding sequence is TGTGCCAGCAGCCTACTAGCCAAAAACATTCAGTACTTC. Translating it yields CASSLLAKNIQYF.

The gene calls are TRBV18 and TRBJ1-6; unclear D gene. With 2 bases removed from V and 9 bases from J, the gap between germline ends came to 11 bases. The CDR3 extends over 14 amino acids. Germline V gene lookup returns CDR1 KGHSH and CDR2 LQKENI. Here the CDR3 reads CASSPEGYGSPLHF. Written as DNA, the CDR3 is TGTGCCAGCTCACCAGAGGGTTATGGTTCACCCCTCCACTTT.

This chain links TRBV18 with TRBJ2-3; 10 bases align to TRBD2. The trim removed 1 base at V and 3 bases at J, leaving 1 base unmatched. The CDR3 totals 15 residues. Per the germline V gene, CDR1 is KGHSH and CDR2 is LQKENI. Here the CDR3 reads CASSPQREGTDTQYF. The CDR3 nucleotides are TGTGCCAGCTCACCACAGCGGGAGGGGACAGATACGCAGTATTTT.

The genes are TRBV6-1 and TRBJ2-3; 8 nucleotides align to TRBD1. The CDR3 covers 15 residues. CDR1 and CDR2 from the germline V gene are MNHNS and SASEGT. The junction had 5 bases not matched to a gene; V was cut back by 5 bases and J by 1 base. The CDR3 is CASSRTGPGTDTQYF. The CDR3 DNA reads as TGTGCCAGCAGTCGGACAGGGCCGGGCACAGATACGCAGTATTTT.

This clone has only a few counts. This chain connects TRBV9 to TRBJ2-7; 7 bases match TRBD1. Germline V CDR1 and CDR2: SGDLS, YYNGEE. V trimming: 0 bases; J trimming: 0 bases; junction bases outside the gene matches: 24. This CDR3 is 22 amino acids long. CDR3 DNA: TGTGCCAGCAGCGTAGAGGTTCTAATTGGGACAGCCGAACACACGAGCTCCTACGAGCAGTACTTC. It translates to CASSVEVLIGTAEHTSSYEQYF.

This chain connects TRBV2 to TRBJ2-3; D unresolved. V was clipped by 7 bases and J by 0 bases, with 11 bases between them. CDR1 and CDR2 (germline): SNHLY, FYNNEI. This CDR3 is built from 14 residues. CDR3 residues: CASMLSLSTDTQYF. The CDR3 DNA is TGTGCCAGCATGCTATCCTTGAGCACAGATACGCAGTATTTT.

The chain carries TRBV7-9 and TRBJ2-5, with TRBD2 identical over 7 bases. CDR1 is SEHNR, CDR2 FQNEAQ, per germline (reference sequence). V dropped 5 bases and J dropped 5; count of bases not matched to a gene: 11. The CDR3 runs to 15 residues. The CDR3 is CASSPGGSGAETQYF. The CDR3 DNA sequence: TGTGCCAGCAGCCCCGGAGGGAGCGGGGCGGAGACCCAGTACTTC.

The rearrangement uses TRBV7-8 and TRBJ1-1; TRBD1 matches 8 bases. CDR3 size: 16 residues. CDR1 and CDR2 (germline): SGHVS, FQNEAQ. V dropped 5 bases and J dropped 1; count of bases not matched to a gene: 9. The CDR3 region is CASSPWTGLENTEAFF. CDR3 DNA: TGTGCCAGCAGCCCCTGGACAGGGTTGGAGAACACTGAAGCTTTCTTT.

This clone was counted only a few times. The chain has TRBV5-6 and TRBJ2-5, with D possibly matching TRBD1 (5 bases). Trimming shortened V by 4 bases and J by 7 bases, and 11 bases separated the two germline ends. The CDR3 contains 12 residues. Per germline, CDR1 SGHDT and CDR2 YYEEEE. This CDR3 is CASSQGSGTQYF. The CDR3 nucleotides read TGTGCCAGCAGCCAGGGTAGTGGGACCCAGTACTTC.

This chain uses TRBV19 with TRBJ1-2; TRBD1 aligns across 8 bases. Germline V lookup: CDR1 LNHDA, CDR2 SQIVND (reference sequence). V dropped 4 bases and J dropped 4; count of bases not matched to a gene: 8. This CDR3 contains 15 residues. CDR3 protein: CASSSGQGIAYGYTF. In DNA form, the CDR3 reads TGTGCCAGTAGTAGTGGACAGGGTATCGCCTATGGCTACACCTTC. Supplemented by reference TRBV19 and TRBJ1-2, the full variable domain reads DGGITQSPKYLFRKEGQNVTLSCEQNLNHDAMYWYRQDPGQGLRLIYYSQIVNDFQKGDIAEGYSVSREKKESFPLTVTSAQKNPTAFYLCASSSGQGIAYGYTFGSGTRLTVV.

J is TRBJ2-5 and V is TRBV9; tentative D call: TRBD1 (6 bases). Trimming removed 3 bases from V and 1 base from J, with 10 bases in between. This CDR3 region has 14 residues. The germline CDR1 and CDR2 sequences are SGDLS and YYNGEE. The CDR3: CASSARTAQETQYF. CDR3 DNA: TGTGCCAGCAGCGCCCGGACAGCCCAAGAGACCCAGTACTTC.

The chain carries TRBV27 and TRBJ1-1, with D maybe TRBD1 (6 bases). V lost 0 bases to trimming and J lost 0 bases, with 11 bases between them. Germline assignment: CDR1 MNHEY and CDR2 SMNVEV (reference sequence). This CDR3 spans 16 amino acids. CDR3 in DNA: TGTGCCAGCAGTTTATCCTGGGACACCCTGAACACTGAAGCTTTCTTT. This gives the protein CASSLSWDTLNTEAFF.